This TCR beta chain was captured in a study of blood T cell repertoires in COVID-19. About the research overall: Specimens from acute and convalescent COVID-19 originated in the United States, Italy and Spain. PBMCs, B-cell-depleted T cells, or T cells were the source of the cDNA or gDNA that made up the material.

As processed by the authors: Quantification of nucleated cells was approximated via reference gene primer amplification. Clones were sequenced by immunoSEQ multiplex PCR, and TCRdb holds only the in-frame ones, with some missing. Clone size and the V and J calls come from that table; the DNA yielded D and trimming. Among 120,000 or so clones listed, approximately 81% were seen once. The ends were cut back, 1 base at V and 3 bases at J, with 7 bases in the middle. The V gene's germline CDR1 is LNHDA and CDR2 SQIVND (reference sequence). The CDR3 is 14 amino acids. This clone was picked up a small number of times.

This sequence originates from a man in his sixties with acute or convalescent COVID-19. Sample: peripheral blood. The chain combines TRBV19 with TRBJ1-5, with D uncertain. The CDR3 loop reads CASSIAGANQPQHF. CDR3 DNA: TGTGCCAGTAGTATAGCTGGAGCCAATCAGCCCCAGCATTTT.